The next 2 T cell receptor beta chains were all read from a single sample in a study of cytomegalovirus exposure and HLA in healthy donors. The PCR employed 60 Vbeta primers together with 13 Jbeta primers. The assay was immunoSEQ multiplex PCR, and TCRdb's table has in-frame clones only and misses some. The listing contains just over 150,000 clones. Specimen: PBMCs. Source of these receptors: a woman aged 55-69 years in good health and CMV-seronegative.

This chain connects TRBV10-3 to TRBJ2-1; perhaps TRBD1 as D (5 bases). V was clipped by 2 bases and J by 9 bases, with 8 bases between them. Looked up from germline, CDR1 is ENHRY and CDR2 is SYGVKD. This CDR3 is built from 12 residues. The CDR3 reads CAISEGAGEQFF. The CDR3 bases are TGTGCCATCAGTGAGGGGGCTGGTGAGCAGTTCTTC.

The V and J genes are TRBV15 and TRBJ1-5; the D gene is possibly TRBD1 (5 bases). The V gene's germline CDR1 is LNHNV and CDR2 YYDKDF (reference sequence). This CDR3 comprises 13 residues. V lost 5 bases and J lost 6, with 11 bases in between. The CDR3 spells CATSPRQSQPQHF. The CDR3 DNA reads TGTGCCACCAGCCCACGACAGAGTCAGCCCCAGCATTTT.